These T cell receptor beta chains were read from a single sample in a study of cytomegalovirus exposure and HLA in healthy donors. Assay: immunoSEQ multiplex PCR; the TCRdb copy retains only in-frame clones and omits some. The sample's table shows around 76,000 clones. The sample was PBMCs. The receptors originated from a man in his forties in good health and CMV-seronegative. Both conserved end residues are part of each CDR3. D genes are given only for firm matches.

j_call	d_call	v_call	cdr3_aa	cdr3_nt
TRBJ2-3	TRBD2	TRBV4-3	CASSQVAGTGDTQYF	TGCGCCAGCAGCCAAGTAGCGGGAACCGGAGATACGCAGTATTTT
TRBJ2-5	TRBD2	TRBV19	CASRASGSSRETQYF	TGTGCAAGTAGGGCTAGCGGGAGTTCAAGGGAGACCCAGTACTTC
TRBJ2-7	NA	TRBV7-9	CASSLAGRVDEQYF	TGTGCCAGCAGCTTAGCAGGCAGGGTTGACGAGCAGTACTTC
TRBJ1-2	TRBD1	TRBV7-2	CASSLASTGSNYGYTF	TGTGCCAGCAGCTTAGCCTCGACAGGGTCTAACTATGGCTACACCTTC
TRBJ1-1	NA	TRBV2	CASSVPGMNTEAFF	TGTGCCAGCAGTGTTCCGGGTATGAACACTGAAGCTTTCTTT
TRBJ2-2	TRBD2	TRBV4-1	CASSQALIGTSGRDRELFF	TGCGCCAGCAGCCAAGCTCTTATAGGGACTAGCGGGAGAGACAGGGAGCTGTTTTTT
TRBJ2-7	TRBD1	TRBV5-1	CATAPLTGTYEQYF	TGCGCCACCGCACCCTTGACAGGGACCTACGAGCAGTACTTC
TRBJ1-1	TRBD1	TRBV18	CASSLVTGGTEAFF	TGTGCCAGCTCACTTGTGACAGGGGGTACTGAAGCTTTCTTT
TRBJ2-7	TRBD2	TRBV14	CASSQGRSSGSYEQYF	TGTGCCAGCAGCCAAGGAAGATCTAGCGGGAGCTACGAGCAGTACTTC
TRBJ2-7	TRBD1	TRBV7-6	CASSPGTDYSYEQYF	TGTGCCAGCAGCCCCGGGACAGACTACTCCTACGAGCAGTACTTC
TRBJ2-5	NA	TRBV6-5	CASSHIKETQYF	TGTGCCAGCAGTCACATAAAAGAGACCCAGTACTTC
TRBJ1-4	NA	TRBV30	CAWSVGAREKLFF	TGTGCCTGGAGTGTGGGGGCCCGTGAAAAACTGTTTTTT
TRBJ1-3	NA	TRBV5-1	CASSPDRAGGNTIYF	TGCGCCAGCAGCCCGGATCGGGCAGGGGGAAACACCATATATTTT
TRBJ2-2	TRBD1	TRBV4-1	CASSQDNRGLSGELFF	TGCGCCAGCAGCCAAGATAACAGGGGGCTCTCCGGGGAGCTGTTTTTT
TRBJ2-7	TRBD1	TRBV30	CAWTRDRGSSYEQYF	TGTGCCTGGACTAGGGACAGGGGGTCCTCCTACGAGCAGTACTTC
TRBJ2-1	NA	TRBV7-2	CASSLAYSSYNEQFF	TGTGCCAGCAGCTTAGCCTACAGCTCCTACAATGAGCAGTTCTTC
TRBJ1-1	TRBD1	TRBV18	CASSPSTGGMNTEAFF	TGTGCCAGCTCACCAAGCACAGGGGGTATGAACACTGAAGCTTTCTTT
TRBJ2-1	TRBD2	TRBV30	CAWDASSGSEQFF	TGTGCCTGGGACGCTTCTAGCGGGAGTGAGCAGTTCTTC
TRBJ2-5	TRBD1	TRBV25-1	CASSGQGVETQYF	TGTGCCAGCAGCGGACAGGGGGTCGAGACCCAGTACTTC
TRBJ1-1	NA	TRBV5-4	CASSWRGGRGTEAFF	TGTGCCAGCAGCTGGAGGGGGGGCAGGGGCACTGAAGCTTTCTTT
TRBJ2-7	TRBD2	TRBV7-2	CASRDGLAGTYEQYF	TGTGCCAGCAGGGATGGACTAGCGGGGACCTACGAGCAGTACTTC
TRBJ2-1	NA	TRBV11-2	CASSLVVQRQITHNEQFF	TGTGCCAGCAGCTTAGTTGTACAGCGGCAAATCACCCACAATGAGCAGTTCTTC
TRBJ2-7	NA	TRBV2	CASKGQGNRLGYEQYF	TGTGCCAGCAAGGGCCAGGGGAATAGGTTGGGCTACGAGCAGTACTTC
TRBJ2-7	NA	TRBV7-2	CASSLRGGHEQYF	TGTGCCAGCAGCTTAAGAGGTGGCCACGAGCAGTACTTC
TRBJ1-1	TRBD1	TRBV7-9	CASSNGDRGDTEAFF	TGTGCCAGCAGCAACGGAGACAGGGGTGACACTGAAGCTTTCTTT
TRBJ1-2	TRBD1	TRBV4-3	CASSQVQGAIYGYTF	TGCGCCAGCAGCCAAGTCCAGGGGGCCATCTATGGCTACACCTTC
TRBJ2-1	NA	TRBV6-1	CASSTLRSVNEQFF	TGTGCCAGCAGTACCCTTCGGTCTGTTAATGAGCAGTTCTTC
TRBJ2-5	TRBD2	TRBV6-1	CASSVGTSGRETQYF	TGTGCCAGCAGTGTAGGGACTAGCGGGAGGGAGACCCAGTACTTC
TRBJ2-6	NA	TRBV28	CASSSVASGANVLTF	TGTGCCAGCAGTTCTGTGGCTTCTGGGGCCAACGTCCTGACTTTC
TRBJ2-7	NA	TRBV28	CASTLSPGTSYEQYF	TGTGCCAGCACCCTATCACCCGGGACATCCTACGAGCAGTACTTC
TRBJ2-5	NA	TRBV11-3	CASSQGHGGQETQYF	TGTGCCAGCAGCCAGGGACACGGAGGACAAGAGACCCAGTACTTC
TRBJ1-5	TRBD1	TRBV2	CASSLDRDQPQHF	TGTGCCAGCAGCTTGGACAGGGATCAGCCCCAGCATTTT
TRBJ1-2	NA	TRBV7-2	CASSFGQYGYTF	TGTGCCAGCAGCTTTGGACAGTATGGCTACACCTTC
TRBJ1-2	NA	TRBV4-1	CASSQTVEAYGYTF	TGCGCCAGCAGCCAAACCGTTGAAGCCTATGGCTACACCTTC
TRBJ1-5	NA	TRBV30	CAWRPPGQGKQPQHF	TGTGCCTGGAGACCCCCCGGGCAGGGGAAGCAGCCCCAGCATTTT
TRBJ2-1	TRBD2	TRBV4-3	CASSQKAGVAGGYNEQFF	TGCGCCAGCAGCCAAAAGGCGGGGGTAGCGGGGGGATACAATGAGCAGTTCTTC
TRBJ1-1	NA	TRBV5-4	CASSLVEADPEAFF	TGTGCCAGCAGCTTGGTGGAGGCAGACCCTGAAGCTTTCTTT
TRBJ2-5	TRBD2	TRBV6-5	CASSYGTSGETQYF	TGTGCCAGCAGTTACGGGACTAGCGGAGAGACCCAGTACTTC
TRBJ1-5	TRBD1	TRBV7-2	CASSSTGRNQPQHF	TGTGCCAGCAGCTCGACAGGGCGCAATCAGCCCCAGCATTTT
TRBJ2-1	NA	TRBV15	CATRVSVSSYNEQFF	TGTGCCACCAGAGTTAGCGTAAGCTCCTACAATGAGCAGTTCTTC
TRBJ2-5	TRBD1	TRBV5-8	CASSLGQGQETQYF	TGTGCCAGCAGCCTCGGACAGGGACAAGAGACCCAGTACTTC
TRBJ2-1	NA	TRBV12-2	CASRSRTRSTYNEQFF	TGTGCAAGTCGCTCGAGGACTAGATCCACCTACAATGAGCAGTTCTTC
TRBJ2-7	TRBD2	TRBV27	CASSVERGPYFEQYF	TGTGCCAGCAGCGTAGAGCGGGGACCCTATTTCGAGCAGTACTTC
TRBJ2-3	TRBD1	TRBV7-9	CASSYRGRTDTQYF	TGTGCCAGCAGTTACAGGGGGCGAACAGATACGCAGTATTTT
TRBJ2-2	TRBD2	TRBV19	CASSILSSGGTGELFF	TGTGCCAGTAGTATTCTTTCTAGCGGAGGCACCGGGGAGCTGTTTTTT
TRBJ1-1	NA	TRBV7-9	CASSLGQHGEAFF	TGTGCCAGCAGCCTCGGACAGCACGGTGAAGCTTTCTTT
TRBJ1-5	TRBD1	TRBV30	CAWAGQGIQPQHF	TGTGCCTGGGCTGGACAGGGGATTCAGCCCCAGCATTTT
TRBJ2-7	TRBD1	TRBV4-3	CASSQGTGDSYEQYF	TGCGCCAGCAGCCAAGGGACAGGTGACAGCTACGAGCAGTACTTC
TRBJ2-7	NA	TRBV6-1	CASSHGVAYF	TGTGCCAGCAGTCACGGGGTCGCGTACTTC
TRBJ2-1	TRBD2	TRBV9	CASSVRVAGLSYNEQFF	TGTGCCAGCAGCGTAAGGGTAGCGGGCCTCTCCTACAATGAGCAGTTCTTC
TRBJ2-5	NA	TRBV4-3	CASSQSPLGASQETQYF	TGCGCCAGCAGCCAATCTCCTTTGGGGGCGTCCCAAGAGACCCAGTACTTC
TRBJ2-1	NA	TRBV11-2	CASSLDSTEQFF	TGTGCCAGCAGCTTAGACTCGACAGAGCAGTTCTTC
TRBJ1-4	NA	TRBV7-2	CASSLAAGRAFHEKLFF	TGTGCCAGCAGCTTAGCGGCCGGCAGGGCTTTTCATGAAAAACTGTTTTTT
TRBJ2-3	TRBD2	TRBV5-1	CASSPGLVTDTQYF	TGCGCCAGCAGCCCGGGACTAGTGACAGATACGCAGTATTTT
TRBJ2-1	TRBD2	TRBV27	CASSLSGRSNEQFF	TGTGCCAGCAGCCTTAGCGGGAGGAGCAATGAGCAGTTCTTC
TRBJ2-1	NA	TRBV4-3	CASSQDWRAYNEQFF	TGCGCCAGCAGCCAAGATTGGCGGGCCTACAATGAGCAGTTCTTC
TRBJ2-3	NA	TRBV30	CAWSTGMTDTQYF	TGTGCCTGGAGTACGGGGATGACAGATACGCAGTATTTT
TRBJ2-1	NA	TRBV7-2	CASSLDAAGLRGEQFF	TGTGCCAGCAGCTTAGATGCGGCGGGGCTCCGAGGTGAGCAGTTCTTC
TRBJ1-1	TRBD1	TRBV13	CASSFRTGANKNTEAFF	TGTGCCAGCAGCTTTCGGACAGGGGCTAATAAAAACACTGAAGCTTTCTTT
TRBJ1-4	TRBD1	TRBV5-4	CASSRTGGSEKLFF	TGTGCCAGCAGCCGGACAGGGGGCAGTGAAAAACTGTTTTTT